This T cell receptor (beta chain) was sequenced in a study of OX40 agonist ivuxolimab in advanced cancers. On the study more broadly: The group had a mean age of around 60 years, ranged from roughly 20 to 80, and was around 86% male. Study observations and caveats: The study did not work out the antigen specificity of the expanded peripheral T cells.

Trimming stripped 5 bases from V and 7 bases from J, with 15 bases between. This CDR3 region has 14 residues. Germline lookup yields CDR1 MDHEN and CDR2 SYDVKM. Notes on this clone: Its target is not known.

Only in-frame clones appear in the TCRdb table, and some are missing; sequencing was by immunoSEQ multiplex PCR. The sample comprises 30,000 to 45,000 clones, around 90% of which are singletons, and less than 5% rests with the top ten. This clonotype was obtained from an adult with an advanced solid tumor such as melanoma, head and neck, liver or kidney cancer. The chain uses TRBV28 and TRBJ2-1; D gene uncertain. The specimen was CD4+ or CD8+ T cells sorted from blood, collected in a trial of the OX40 agonist ivuxolimab. CDR3 residues: CASSPPVGWNEQFF. CDR3 coding DNA: TGTGCCAGCAGTCCACCGGTCGGGTGGAATGAGCAGTTCTTC. The full variable domain, its missing parts supplied by reference TRBV28 and TRBJ2-1, is DVKVTQSSRYLVKRTGEKVFLECVQDMDHENMFWYRQDPGLGLRLIYFSYDVKMKEKGDIPEGYSVSREKKERFSLILESASTNQTSMYLCASSPPVGWNEQFFGPGTRLTVL.